Below, 14 T cell receptor beta chains from the same sample are listed, as sequenced in a study of Ad26.COV2.S vaccination and SARS-CoV-2 variants. TCRdb's table, derived via immunoSEQ multiplex PCR, lists solely in-frame clones and lacks some. The sample includes about 350,000 clones, about 90% of them seen just once. The sequencing here drew on peripheral blood, taken after recovery from COVID-19. The source of these receptors is a human donor who had recovered from COVID-19.

The V call is TRBV2, the J call TRBJ1-1; TRBD1 matches 7 bases. The CDR3 loop spans 13 amino acids. CDR1 SNHLY and CDR2 FYNNEI come from the germline V gene. The V gene end was trimmed by 8 bases and the J gene end by 0 bases; junction bases not matched to a gene: 3. The CDR3 here is CASRDRVNTEAFF. CDR3 coding DNA: TGTGCCAGCCGGGACAGAGTGAACACTGAAGCTTTCTTT.

The chain is built from TRBV5-4 and TRBJ2-5, with TRBD2 identical over 12 bases. CDR3 length: 16 residues. In germline, CDR1 is SGHNT, CDR2 YYREEE (reference sequence). V lost 1 base, J lost 5 bases, and 6 bases stayed unmatched. For the CDR3, the DNA is TGTGCCAGCAGCTTGACCCTAGCGGGGGGGCTGGAGACCCAGTACTTC. Protein product: CASSLTLAGGLETQYF.

This chain joins TRBV7-2 and TRBJ1-6; D remains ambiguous. The CDR3 length is 15 residues. Trimming took off 6 bases at V and 7 bases at J, with 16 bases between the two ends. Germline values: CDR1 SGHTA, CDR2 FQGNSA. DNA for the CDR3: TGTGCCAGCAGACCTCCCGCTTCACTAAATTCACCCCTCCACTTT. This codes for CASRPPASLNSPLHF.

The gene calls are TRBV23-1 and TRBJ1-2; D remains ambiguous. TRBV23-1 is labeled an ORF, and its function is uncertain. The CDR3 loop spans 12 amino acids. V gave up 0 bases and J gave up 8 bases, with 7 bases separating them. The CDR3 bases are TGCGCCAGCAGTCAATCAATGAGGGGCTACACCTTC. This sequence encodes CASSQSMRGYTF.

The V gene is TRBV6-5, the J gene TRBJ1-5, with 10 bases that match TRBD1. This CDR3 spans 14 amino acids. In germline, CDR1 is MNHEY, CDR2 SVGAGI. Losses at the gene ends were 5 bases for V and 7 bases for J; bases not matched to a gene: 5. The DNA for the CDR3 is TGTGCCAGCAGTAGGGACAGGGGTGGGCAGCCCCAGCATTTT. Its protein is CASSRDRGGQPQHF.

The V gene is TRBV19, the J gene TRBJ2-3; D is unclear. Per germline, CDR1 LNHDA and CDR2 SQIVND (reference sequence). Trimming pared 6 bases from V and 4 bases from J, leaving 20 bases between. The CDR3 consists of 16 residues. The CDR3 loop is CASSDPHDPRPDTQYF. The CDR3 nucleotides are TGTGCCAGTAGCGACCCGCATGACCCGAGACCAGATACGCAGTATTTT.

The chain links TRBV14 to TRBJ1-2; weak D call: TRBD1 (6 bases). CDR1 is SGHDN and CDR2 is FVKESK in the germline V gene. The CDR3 extends over 15 amino acids. The V end was cut by 1 base, the J end by 6 bases, with 15 bases between. The chain's CDR3 is CASSQVGAVKDGYTF. CDR3 DNA sequence: TGTGCCAGCAGCCAAGTGGGGGCGGTGAAGGATGGCTACACCTTC.

As for this clone: Additional DNA sequences in this sample encode the identical CDR3. V usage is TRBV9 and J usage is TRBJ1-1, with TRBD1 as a possible D gene (5 bases). The CDR3 length is 14 residues. V was clipped by 0 bases and J by 1 base, with 7 bases between them. Per germline, CDR1 SGDLS and CDR2 YYNGEE. CDR3 nucleotides: TGTGCCAGCAGCGTAGGAGGGGAGAACACTGAAGCTTTCTTT. Protein product: CASSVGGENTEAFF.

The rearrangement uses TRBV15 and TRBJ2-1, with 7 bases identical to TRBD2. CDR1 is LNHNV, CDR2 YYDKDF, per germline (reference sequence). J gave up 3 bases and V 0 bases, and 23 bases lay outside the gene matches. The CDR3 extends over 22 amino acids. The CDR3 DNA is TGTGCCACCAGCAGAGACCCGATTGTCCCAGTCTCAGCGGGGACCATCTACAATGAGCAGTTCTTC. Its translation: CATSRDPIVPVSAGTIYNEQFF. Full variable domain (rest looked up from reference TRBV15 and TRBJ2-1): DAMVIQNPRYQVTQFGKPVTLSCSQTLNHNVMYWYQQKSSQAPKLLFHYYDKDFNNEADTPDNFQSRRPNTSFCFLDIRSPGLGDTAMYLCATSRDPIVPVSAGTIYNEQFFGPGTRLTVL.

This chain joins TRBV7-9 and TRBJ1-4, with TRBD1 matching 8 bases. CDR3 length equals 16 residues. J gave up 11 bases and V 5 bases, and 16 bases lay outside the gene matches. Germline V gene sequence: CDR1 SEHNR, CDR2 FQNEAQ (reference sequence). CDR3 in DNA: TGTGCCAGCAGCCCCAACTATGGGGGACAGGCCAGTAAACTGTTTTTT. This translates into CASSPNYGGQASKLFF.

This chain uses TRBV6-5 with TRBJ2-7; D might be TRBD1 or TRBD2, each matching 5 bases. V was cut by 0 bases and J by 4 bases, with 13 bases left in between. Germline-derived CDR1 and CDR2 are MNHEY and SVGAGI. This CDR3 region has 15 residues. This chain's CDR3 is CASSYSIAGRYEQYF. CDR3 DNA sequence: TGTGCCAGCAGTTACTCGATCGCAGGGAGATACGAGCAGTACTTC.

The V call is TRBV20-1, the J call TRBJ1-2; no firm D call. CDR1 and CDR2 (germline): DFQATT, SNEGSKA (reference sequence). V lost 0 bases and J 7 bases, leaving 3 bases between the germline ends. The CDR3 contains 10 residues. CDR3 region: CSARESGYTF. CDR3 sequence (DNA): TGCAGTGCTAGAGAAAGTGGCTACACCTTC.

In this sample, this clone turned up a few times. The chain uses TRBV2 and TRBJ1-4; D is perhaps TRBD1 (5 bases). The length of the CDR3 is 13 residues. CDR1 and CDR2 (germline): SNHLY, FYNNEI. Trimming took off 3 bases at V and 7 bases at J, with 9 bases between the two ends. CDR3 in amino acids: CASSEQGGEKLFF. DNA of the CDR3: TGTGCCAGCAGTGAGCAGGGCGGTGAAAAACTGTTTTTT.

The count of this clone is one. The chain has TRBV3-1 (or the pseudogene TRBV3-2) and TRBJ2-7, with 7 bases aligning to TRBD2. The CDR3 runs to 14 residues. Germline V CDR1 and CDR2: LGHDT, YNNKEL (reference sequence). V trimming: 4 bases; J trimming: 3 bases; junction bases outside the gene matches: 6. The CDR3 loop reads CASSPGTKNYEQYF. The DNA of the CDR3 is TGTGCCAGCAGCCCCGGGACTAAAAACTACGAGCAGTACTTC.